Listed here is a single T cell receptor (beta chain). Its target is unknown. From germline, CDR1 is MNHEY and CDR2 SMNVEV (reference sequence). V was pared by 7 bases and J by 5 bases, with 19 bases of the junction left unmatched. The CDR3 runs to 17 residues. This specimen belongs to a study of T cells after yellow fever vaccination. TCRdb reprocessed the 5' RACE reads via MiXCR and lists one record per CDR3 protein. The table shows under 400,000 distinct CDR3 sequences, with approximately 10% occurring only once. Study-wide results and caveats: Booster sampling recovered most clones from primary vaccination (roughly 96% CD4, 80% to 90% CD8).

This sequence originates from a man aged 18 to 29 who received the YFV17D yellow fever vaccine. This sequence joins TRBV27 and TRBJ2-5; TRBD1 matches 7 bases. Sequencing was performed on PBMCs, taken on the day of the first yellow fever vaccination. This CDR3 reads CASTRTGGVARHETQYF. Written as DNA, the CDR3 is TGTGCCAGCACGCGGACAGGTGGAGTGGCGCGCCACGAGACCCAGTACTTC.